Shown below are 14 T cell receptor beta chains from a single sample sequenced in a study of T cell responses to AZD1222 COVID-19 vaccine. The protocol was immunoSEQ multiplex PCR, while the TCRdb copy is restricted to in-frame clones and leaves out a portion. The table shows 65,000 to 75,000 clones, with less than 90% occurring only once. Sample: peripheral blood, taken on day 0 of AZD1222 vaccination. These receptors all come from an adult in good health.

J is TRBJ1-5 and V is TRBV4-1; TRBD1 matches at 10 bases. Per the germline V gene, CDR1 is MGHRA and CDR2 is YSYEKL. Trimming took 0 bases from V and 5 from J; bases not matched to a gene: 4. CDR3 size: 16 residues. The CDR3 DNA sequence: TGCGCCAGCAGCCAAGAGGGGGGACAGGGGTATCAGCCCCAGCATTTT. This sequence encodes CASSQEGGQGYQPQHF.

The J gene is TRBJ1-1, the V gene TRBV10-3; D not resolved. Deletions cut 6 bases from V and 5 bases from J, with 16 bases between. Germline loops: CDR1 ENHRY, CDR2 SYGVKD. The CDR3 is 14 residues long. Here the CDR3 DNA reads TGTGCCATCAGGGATGGCTCCGATGGTACTGAAGCTTTCTTT. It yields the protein CAIRDGSDGTEAFF.

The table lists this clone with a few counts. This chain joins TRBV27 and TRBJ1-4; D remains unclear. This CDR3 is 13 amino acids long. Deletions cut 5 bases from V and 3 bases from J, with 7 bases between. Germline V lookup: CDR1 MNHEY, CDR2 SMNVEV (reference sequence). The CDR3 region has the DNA TGTGCCAGCAGTCCCAGCTCTAATGAAAAACTGTTTTTT. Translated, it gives CASSPSSNEKLFF.

CDR3 residues: CASSLGLGPRGGEKLFF. The CDR3 DNA sequence: TGTGCCAGCAGCTTAGGTCTGGGGCCTCGGGGAGGTGAAAAACTGTTTTTT. This chain links TRBV7-8 with TRBJ1-4; perhaps TRBD1 as D (5 bases). Germline V gene sequence: CDR1 SGHVS, CDR2 FQNEAQ. The CDR3 is 17 residues long. The germline V and J ends were trimmed by 1 base and 7 bases, with 19 bases remaining between them.

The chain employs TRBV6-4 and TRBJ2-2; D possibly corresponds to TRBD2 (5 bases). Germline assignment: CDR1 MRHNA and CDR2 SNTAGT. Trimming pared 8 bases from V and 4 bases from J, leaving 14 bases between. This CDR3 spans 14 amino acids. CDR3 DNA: TGTGCCAGCTCCATCGGAGGAACCACCGGGGAGCTGTTTTTT. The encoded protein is CASSIGGTTGELFF.

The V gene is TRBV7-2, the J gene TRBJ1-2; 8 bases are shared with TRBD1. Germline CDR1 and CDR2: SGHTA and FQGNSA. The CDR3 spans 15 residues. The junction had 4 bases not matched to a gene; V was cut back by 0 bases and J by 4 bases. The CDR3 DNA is TGTGCCAGCAGCTTAGCGGAGGACAGGGTCTATGGCTACACCTTC. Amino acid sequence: CASSLAEDRVYGYTF. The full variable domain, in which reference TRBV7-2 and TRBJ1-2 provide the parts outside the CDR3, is GAGVSQSPSNKVTEKGKDVELRCDPISGHTALYWYRQSLGQGLEFLIYFQGNSAPDKSGLPSDRFSAERTGGSVSTLTIQRTQQEDSAVYLCASSLAEDRVYGYTFGSGTRLTVV.

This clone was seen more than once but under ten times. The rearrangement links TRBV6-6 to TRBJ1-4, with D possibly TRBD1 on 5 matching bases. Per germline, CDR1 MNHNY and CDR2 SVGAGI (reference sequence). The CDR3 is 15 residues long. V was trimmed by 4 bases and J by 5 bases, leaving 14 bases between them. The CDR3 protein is CASSLGLNVNEKLFF. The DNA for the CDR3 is TGTGCCAGCAGTTTGGGACTGAATGTAAATGAAAAACTGTTTTTT.

The CDR3 sequence is CASSPRGRNQPQHF. CDR3 DNA sequence: TGTGCCAGCAGCCCCAGGGGGCGAAATCAGCCCCAGCATTTT. This chain uses TRBV6-5 with TRBJ1-5; 8 positions agree with TRBD1. Germline CDR1 is MNHEY and CDR2 is SVGAGI. The CDR3 is 14 amino acids. With V trimmed by 6 bases and J by 4 bases, 5 bases remained unmatched.

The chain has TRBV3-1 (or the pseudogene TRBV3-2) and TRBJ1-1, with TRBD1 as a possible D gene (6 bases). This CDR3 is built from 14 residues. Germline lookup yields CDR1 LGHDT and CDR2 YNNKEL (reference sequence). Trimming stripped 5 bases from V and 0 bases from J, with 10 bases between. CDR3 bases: TGTGCCAGCAGCGAAGGGACACTGAACACTGAAGCTTTCTTT. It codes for CASSEGTLNTEAFF.

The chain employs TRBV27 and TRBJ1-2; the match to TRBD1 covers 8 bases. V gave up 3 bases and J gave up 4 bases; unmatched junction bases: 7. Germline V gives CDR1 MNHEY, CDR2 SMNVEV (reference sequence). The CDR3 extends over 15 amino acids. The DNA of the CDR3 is TGTGCCAGCAGTTTTCGCAGGGGGCTAGGCTATGGCTACACCTTC. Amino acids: CASSFRRGLGYGYTF.

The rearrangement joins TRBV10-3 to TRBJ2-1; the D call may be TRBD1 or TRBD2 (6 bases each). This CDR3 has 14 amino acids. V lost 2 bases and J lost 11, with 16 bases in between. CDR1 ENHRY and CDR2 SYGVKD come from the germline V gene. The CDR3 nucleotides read TGTGCCATCAGTGAGGGGGGGCGGAGTGGGAAGCAGTTCTTC. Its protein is CAISEGGRSGKQFF.

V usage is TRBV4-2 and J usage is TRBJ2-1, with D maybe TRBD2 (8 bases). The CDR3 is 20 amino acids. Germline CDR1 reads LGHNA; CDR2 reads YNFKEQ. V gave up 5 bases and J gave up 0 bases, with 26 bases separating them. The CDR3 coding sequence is TGTGCCAGCAGCGGGAGGGGGCGAGGTAGCGGGGATAGCTCCTACAATGAGCAGTTCTTC. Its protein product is CASSGRGRGSGDSSYNEQFF.

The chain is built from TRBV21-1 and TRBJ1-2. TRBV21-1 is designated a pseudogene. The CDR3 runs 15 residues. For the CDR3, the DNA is TGTGCCAGCAGCTTCCGGAGAGGGGTTAACTATGGCTACACCTTC. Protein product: CASSFRRGVNYGYTF.

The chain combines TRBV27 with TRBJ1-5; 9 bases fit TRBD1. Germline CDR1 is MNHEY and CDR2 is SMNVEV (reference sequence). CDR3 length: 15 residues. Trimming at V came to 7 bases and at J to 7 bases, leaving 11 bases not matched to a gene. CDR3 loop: CASKEWDREEQPQHF. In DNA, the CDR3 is TGTGCCAGCAAGGAATGGGACAGGGAAGAGCAGCCCCAGCATTTT.